A single sample gave rise to the 32 T cell receptor beta chains below, sequenced in a study of neurological immune-mediated disorders. TCRdb re-derived calls from the 5' RACE reads in MiXCR, one entry per CDR3 protein. Of roughly 29,000 distinct CDR3 sequences in the sample, approximately 22% were seen once. Input material: CD4+ T cells from blood. The receptors derive from a man in his forties or fifties with HTLV-1-associated myelopathy (HAM/TSP).

This clonotype was observed at least ten times. The chain couples TRBV7-2 to TRBJ1-2, with 8 bases identical to TRBD1. The CDR3 contains 14 residues. The germline V gene has CDR1 SGHTA and CDR2 FQGNSA. The ends lost 5 bases at V and 4 bases at J; junction bases unmatched: 6. The CDR3 sequence is CASSMGQALYGYTF. CDR3 nucleotides: TGTGCCAGCAGCATGGGACAGGCCCTCTATGGCTACACCTTC.

In this sample, this clonotype turned up many times. The V gene is TRBV10-3, the J gene TRBJ1-1, with D unresolved. This CDR3 spans 11 amino acids. The V gene lost 6 bases and the J gene lost 3 bases, with 5 bases spanning the gap. Germline assignment: CDR1 ENHRY and CDR2 SYGVKD. The CDR3 reads CAIREDTEAFF. The CDR3 DNA sequence: TGTGCCATCAGGGAGGACACTGAAGCTTTCTTT.

This clonotype was counted ten times or more. The chain is built from TRBV20-1 and TRBJ2-7; D is unresolved. The V end was cut by 6 bases, the J end by 4 bases, with 10 bases between. The CDR3 contains 11 residues. CDR1 is DFQATT and CDR2 is SNEGSKA in the germline V gene (reference sequence). CDR3 nucleotides: TGCAGTGCCCCCTCCCCATACGAGCAGTACTTC. It encodes CSAPSPYEQYF.

This clonotype was recorded many times. This chain connects TRBV3-1 to TRBJ2-3; D perhaps matches TRBD1 (6 bases). CDR3 length: 16 residues. The ends were cut back, 5 bases at V and 0 bases at J, with 15 bases in the middle. Germline CDR1 and CDR2: LGHDT and YNNKEL (reference sequence). The CDR3 spells CASSAPQGMSTDTQYF. CDR3 in DNA: TGTGCCAGCAGCGCTCCACAGGGTATGAGCACAGATACGCAGTATTTT.

CDR3 protein: CASSFTDNIGYTF. The DNA for the CDR3 is TGCGCCAGCAGCTTCACGGACAATATCGGCTACACCTTC. The V gene is TRBV5-1, the J gene TRBJ1-2; maybe TRBD1 (5 bases). V lost 2 bases and J 8 bases, leaving 13 bases between the germline ends. From germline, CDR1 is SGHRS and CDR2 YFSETQ. This CDR3 contains 13 residues.

This clonotype has ten or more counts. The chain recombines TRBV5-1 with TRBJ2-2; 9 positions match TRBD1. CDR1 and CDR2 (germline): SGHRS, YFSETQ. V was clipped by 4 bases and J by 5 bases; unmatched bases: 6. The CDR3 sequence is 15 residues long. This CDR3 reads CASSPGDRDTGELFF. As DNA, the CDR3 is TGCGCCAGCAGCCCCGGGGACAGGGATACCGGGGAGCTGTTTTTT.

This chain uses TRBV5-4 with TRBJ2-2; no firm D call. Germline V lookup: CDR1 SGHNT, CDR2 YYREEE (reference sequence). The V and J ends lost 1 base and 0 bases respectively, with 7 bases between them. The CDR3 consists of 15 residues. The CDR3 here is CASSLIGANTGELFF. CDR3 DNA sequence: TGTGCCAGCAGCTTGATCGGCGCGAACACCGGGGAGCTGTTTTTT.

This clonotype was recorded at least ten times. The V and J genes are TRBV5-1 and TRBJ2-5; D possibly matches TRBD1 or TRBD2 (6 bases each). CDR3 length: 14 amino acids. Per the germline V gene, CDR1 is SGHRS and CDR2 is YFSETQ. V lost 4 bases and J lost 4, with 14 bases in between. The CDR3 protein is CASSLWGAGETQYF. The DNA of the CDR3 is TGCGCCAGCAGCCTGTGGGGGGCGGGAGAGACCCAGTACTTC.

V usage is TRBV15 and J usage is TRBJ1-4; unclear D gene. Trimming removed 3 bases at V and 3 bases at J, with 11 bases between. Germline V CDR1 and CDR2: LNHNV, YYDKDF (reference sequence). This CDR3 has 15 residues. The CDR3 nucleotides read TGTGCCACCAGCAGCAAGTCTAGGGCTAATGAAAAACTGTTTTTT. Its translation: CATSSKSRANEKLFF.

This clonotype was recorded only once. This chain links TRBV18 with TRBJ1-4; a weak D match, TRBD1 (6 bases). The CDR3 loop spans 16 amino acids. The V end lost 3 bases, the J end lost 4 bases, and 15 bases lay between the germline ends. CDR1 KGHSH and CDR2 LQKENI come from the germline V gene. CDR3 DNA sequence: TGTGCCAGCTCACCGGGTTCGGGACAACTTAATGAAAAACTGTTTTTT. Protein product: CASSPGSGQLNEKLFF.

The sample holds many counts of this clonotype. The gene calls are TRBV12-3 or TRBV12-4 and TRBJ2-7, with a weak D call TRBD2 (5 bases). V dropped 5 bases and J dropped 0 bases, with 14 bases sitting between them. CDR3 length equals 15 residues. The CDR3 spells CASSMWTGSSYEQYF. For the CDR3, the DNA is TGTGCCAGCAGTATGTGGACGGGGAGCTCCTACGAGCAGTACTTC.

This chain connects TRBV20-1 to TRBJ2-7; TRBD2 might be the D (6 bases). The CDR3 is made up of 16 amino acids. The V gene's germline CDR1 is DFQATT and CDR2 SNEGSKA (reference sequence). V dropped 6 bases and J dropped 2 bases, with 23 bases sitting between them. The CDR3 here is CSARRVAGGWTYEQYF. The DNA for the CDR3 is TGCAGTGCAAGAAGGGTTGCTGGGGGGTGGACCTACGAGCAGTACTTC.

This clonotype ranks as medium-sized. CDR3 residues: CASSLAQGLYEQYF. For the CDR3, the DNA is TGTGCCAGCAGCTTAGCCCAGGGCCTCTACGAGCAGTACTTC. The V and J genes are TRBV7-2 and TRBJ2-7, with a weak D call TRBD1 (5 bases). CDR3 length: 14 amino acids. With 0 bases removed from V and 3 bases from J, the gap between germline ends came to 9 bases. CDR1 and CDR2 (germline): SGHTA, FQGNSA.

As concerns this clonotype: Since a much larger clone is just one base distant, this may be a read error. The V call is TRBV11-2, the J call TRBJ1-1, with D perhaps TRBD1 (5 bases). The germline CDR1 and CDR2 sequences are SGHAT and FQNNGV. The CDR3 covers 14 residues. The CDR3, as DNA: TGTGCCAGCAGCTTAGACCCGGGGACGACTGAAGCTTTATTT. It translates to CASSLDPGTTEALF.

The CDR3 DNA follows: TGTGCCAGCGAGGTGGGGACCCAGTACTTC. This translates into CASEVGTQYF. The chain uses TRBV2 and TRBJ2-5; D is ambiguous. Germline V gene data show CDR1 as SNHLY and CDR2 as FYNNEI. This CDR3 has 10 residues. Trimming cost V 8 bases and J 7 bases, with 8 bases left between them. The whole variable domain, filled in from reference TRBV2 and TRBJ2-5, reads EPEVTQTPSHQVTQMGQEVILRCVPISNHLYFYWYRQILGQKVEFLVSFYNNEISEKSEIFDDQFSVERPDGSNFTLKIRSTKLEDSAMYFCASEVGTQYFGPGTRLLVL.

This clonotype was counted ten times or more. The V call is TRBV7-9, the J call TRBJ1-3, with a weak D call TRBD1 (5 bases). The CDR3 runs to 15 residues. Germline lookup yields CDR1 SEHNR and CDR2 FQNEAQ (reference sequence). V was trimmed by 5 bases and J by 0 bases, leaving 11 bases between them. CDR3 sequence (DNA): TGTGCCAGCAGCGTGGACACCCCCTCTGGAAACACCATATATTTT. Translation: CASSVDTPSGNTIYF.

This clonotype was seen repeatedly, ten times or more. The CDR3 coding sequence is TGTGCCAGCAGCTCCTCACCACAAGAGACCCAGTACTTC. Translating it yields CASSSSPQETQYF. This rearrangement joins TRBV7-6 to TRBJ2-5; no clear D gene. Trimming removed 4 bases from V and 2 bases from J, with 8 bases in between. The CDR3 contains 13 residues. Germline CDR1 reads SGHVS; CDR2 reads FNYEAQ.

This chain uses TRBV5-1 with TRBJ2-7, with 9 bases identical to TRBD1. The CDR3 sequence is 14 residues long. V shed 4 bases and J 7 bases; nucleotides not matched to a gene: 9. The germline gives CDR1 SGHRS, CDR2 YFSETQ. Here the CDR3 reads CASSRTGTGWEQYF. CDR3 nucleotide sequence: TGCGCCAGCAGCCGAACCGGGACAGGGTGGGAGCAGTACTTC.

This clonotype has ten or more counts. V and J are TRBV20-1 and TRBJ1-1; tentative D call: TRBD1 (5 bases). The CDR3 length is 14 residues. Germline V gene data show CDR1 as DFQATT and CDR2 as SNEGSKA (reference sequence). Trimming stripped 0 bases from V and 2 bases from J, with 10 bases between. The CDR3 here is CSAREWGGNTEAFF. The CDR3 DNA reads TGCAGTGCTAGAGAATGGGGGGGAAACACTGAAGCTTTCTTT.

This clonotype has ten or more counts. The chain joins TRBV7-3 to TRBJ2-1; D unclear. Trimming shortened V by 3 bases and J by 6 bases, and 9 bases separated the two germline ends. The CDR3 sequence is 13 residues long. CDR1 and CDR2 from the germline V gene are SGHTA and FQGTGA. For the CDR3, the DNA is TGTGCCAGCAGCTTTGAGGTGTCCAATGAGCAGTTCTTC. Translating gives CASSFEVSNEQFF. The full variable domain, in which reference TRBV7-3 and TRBJ2-1 provide the parts outside the CDR3, is GAGVSQTPSNKVTEKGKYVELRCDPISGHTALYWYRQSLGQGPEFLIYFQGTGAADDSGLPNDRFFAVRPEGSVSTLKIQRTERGDSAVYLCASSFEVSNEQFFGPGTRLTVL.

This clonotype occurred many times. V is TRBV5-6 and J is TRBJ2-1; TRBD1 or TRBD2 may be the D gene (5 bases each). V was pared by 0 bases and J by 6 bases, with 13 bases between. The CDR3 has 15 amino acids. Germline lookup yields CDR1 SGHDT and CDR2 YYEEEE. The CDR3 DNA sequence: TGTGCCAGCAGCTTGGTGGGGGTTTCCCGCAATGAGCAGTTCTTC. Encoded protein: CASSLVGVSRNEQFF.

This clonotype was detected ten times or more. This chain connects TRBV7-2 to TRBJ2-1, with no clear D. Germline CDR1 SGHTA, CDR2 FQGNSA. This CDR3 has 14 amino acids. Trimming removed 1 base from V and 5 bases from J, with 9 bases in between. The CDR3 is CASSLERIDNEQFF. The CDR3 DNA sequence: TGTGCCAGCAGCTTAGAGCGAATAGACAATGAGCAGTTCTTC.

In this sample, this clonotype turned up many times. The chain uses TRBV5-1 and TRBJ1-6; D might be TRBD1 (5 bases). There are 15 residues in the CDR3. Germline V gene sequence: CDR1 SGHRS, CDR2 YFSETQ. V dropped 0 bases and J dropped 7 bases, with 11 bases sitting between them. The DNA for the CDR3 is TGCGCCAGCAGCTTGGCCAGGGAGGTGAATTCACCCCTCCACTTT. Protein sequence: CASSLAREVNSPLHF.

This clonotype was picked up many times. This chain connects TRBV6-5 to TRBJ2-4; a possible D gene is TRBD2 (6 bases). The end of the DNA aligns better with TRBJ2-5, so the J call may be wrong. Per the germline V gene, CDR1 is MNHEY and CDR2 is SVGAGI. The CDR3 length is 13 residues. The CDR3 sequence: CASSLPGGRTQYF. CDR3 nucleotides: TGTGCCAGCAGCCTCCCCGGGGGTAGGACCCAGTACTTC.

This rearrangement joins TRBV20-1 to TRBJ2-7; 9 nucleotides agree with TRBD2. Germline V gene data show CDR1 as DFQATT and CDR2 as SNEGSKA (reference sequence). The CDR3 is made up of 14 amino acids. V shed 3 bases and J 7 bases; nucleotides not matched to a gene: 10. CDR3 loop: CSASLQTSGGEQYF. The CDR3 nucleotides are TGCAGTGCTAGCCTCCAGACTAGCGGAGGAGAGCAGTACTTC.

This clonotype occurred a few times. V usage is TRBV11-3 and J usage is TRBJ1-5; TRBD1 is a possible D gene (6 bases). This CDR3 has 16 amino acids. Germline V gene sequence: CDR1 SGHNT, CDR2 YENEEA. V was clipped by 2 bases and J by 0 bases, with 11 bases between them. CDR3 in amino acids: CASSLLARGSNQPQHF. DNA for the CDR3: TGTGCCAGCAGCTTATTAGCCAGGGGTAGCAATCAGCCCCAGCATTTT.

This clonotype was seen many times. The chain carries TRBV10-3 and TRBJ2-3; 8 nucleotides line up with TRBD1. With 3 bases clipped from V and 1 base from J, the junction kept 6 bases outside the gene matches. CDR1 and CDR2 (germline): ENHRY, SYGVKD. CDR3 length equals 16 residues. CDR3 sequence: CAISELQGGGTDTQYF. For the CDR3, the DNA is TGTGCCATCAGTGAACTACAGGGGGGCGGCACAGATACGCAGTATTTT.

This rearrangement joins TRBV9 to TRBJ2-7, with D perhaps matching TRBD1 (6 bases). The CDR3 spans 15 residues. V shed 4 bases and J shed 6 bases, with 20 bases lying between them. Germline V lookup: CDR1 SGDLS, CDR2 YYNGEE. The CDR3 reads CASSPSGARPAEQYF. CDR3 nucleotides: TGTGCCAGCAGCCCCTCAGGGGCTAGGCCTGCCGAGCAGTACTTC.

This clonotype has a count of ten or more. The V and J genes are TRBV5-6 and TRBJ1-2; 9 bases fit TRBD1. Germline CDR1 and CDR2: SGHDT and YYEEEE. V gave up 0 bases and J gave up 7 bases; unmatched junction bases: 7. The CDR3 sequence is 15 residues long. The CDR3 spells CASSLDTGGILGYTF. The DNA of the CDR3 is TGTGCCAGCAGCTTGGATACAGGGGGCATACTTGGCTACACCTTC.

The sample holds many counts of this clonotype. V is TRBV20-1 and J is TRBJ1-1, with a weak D call TRBD1 (5 bases). CDR3 length: 13 residues. V lost 6 bases and J 4 bases, leaving 15 bases between the germline ends. The germline gives CDR1 DFQATT, CDR2 SNEGSKA (reference sequence). CDR3 in DNA: TGCAGTGCCGACAGATCCCAACTCACTGAAGCTTTCTTT. Amino acid sequence: CSADRSQLTEAFF.

This clonotype was seen only once. Here the CDR3 reads CASSEARTDTQYF. CDR3 sequence (DNA): TGTGCCAGCAGTGAAGCTAGGACAGATACGCAGTATTTT. The chain uses TRBV2 and TRBJ2-3; D uncertain. This CDR3 has 13 amino acids. Germline V CDR1 and CDR2: SNHLY, FYNNEI. Trimming pared 0 bases from V and 3 bases from J, leaving 4 bases between.

Worth noting for this clonotype: A clone one base away is much larger, so this may be a read error. CDR3 protein: CASSLGRCGYTF. The CDR3 region has the DNA TGTGCCAGCAGTTTGGGACGATGTGGCTACACCTTC. V gene TRBV12-3 or TRBV12-4 combines with J gene TRBJ1-2, with D perhaps matching TRBD1 (5 bases). This CDR3 region has 12 residues. V lost 3 bases to trimming and J lost 7 bases, with 9 bases between them.